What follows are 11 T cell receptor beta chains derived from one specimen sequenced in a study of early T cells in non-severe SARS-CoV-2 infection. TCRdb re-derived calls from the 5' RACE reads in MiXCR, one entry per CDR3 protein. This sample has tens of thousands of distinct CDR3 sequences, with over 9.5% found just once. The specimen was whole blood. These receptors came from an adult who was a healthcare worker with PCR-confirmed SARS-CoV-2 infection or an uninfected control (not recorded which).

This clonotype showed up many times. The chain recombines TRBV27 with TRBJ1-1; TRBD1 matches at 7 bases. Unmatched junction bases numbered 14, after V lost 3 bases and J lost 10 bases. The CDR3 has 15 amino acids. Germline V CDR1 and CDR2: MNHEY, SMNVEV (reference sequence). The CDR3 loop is CASSLAPGGRNLAFF. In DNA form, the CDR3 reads TGTGCCAGCAGTTTGGCCCCAGGGGGTCGAAATCTAGCTTTCTTT.

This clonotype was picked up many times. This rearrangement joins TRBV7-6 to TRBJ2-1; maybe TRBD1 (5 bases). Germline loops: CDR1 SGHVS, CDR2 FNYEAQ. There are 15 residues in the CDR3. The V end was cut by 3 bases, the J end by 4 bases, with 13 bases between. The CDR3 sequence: CASSLGRPDYNEQFF. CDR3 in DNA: TGTGCCAGCAGCTTGGGGCGGCCTGATTACAATGAGCAGTTCTTC.

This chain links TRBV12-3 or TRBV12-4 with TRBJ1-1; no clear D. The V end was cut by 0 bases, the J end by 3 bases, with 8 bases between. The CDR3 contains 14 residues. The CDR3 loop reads CASSLARADTEAFF. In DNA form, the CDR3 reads TGTGCCAGCAGTTTAGCTAGGGCCGACACTGAAGCTTTCTTT.

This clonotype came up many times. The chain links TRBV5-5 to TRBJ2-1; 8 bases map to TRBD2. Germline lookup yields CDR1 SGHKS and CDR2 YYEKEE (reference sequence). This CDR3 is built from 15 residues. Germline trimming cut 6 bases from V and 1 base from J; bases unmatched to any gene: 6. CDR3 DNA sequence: TGTGCCAGCATCGAACTAGCGGCATCCTACAATGAGCAGTTCTTC. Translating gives CASIELAASYNEQFF. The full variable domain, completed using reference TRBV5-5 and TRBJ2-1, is DAGVTQSPTHLIKTRGQQVTLRCSPISGHKSVSWYQQVLGQGPQFIFQYYEKEERGRGNFPDRFSARQFPNYSSELNVNALLLGDSALYLCASIELAASYNEQFFGPGTRLTVL.

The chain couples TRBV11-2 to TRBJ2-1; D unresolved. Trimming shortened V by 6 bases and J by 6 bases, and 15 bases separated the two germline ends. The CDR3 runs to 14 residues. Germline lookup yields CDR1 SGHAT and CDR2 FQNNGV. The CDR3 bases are TGTGCCAGCAGGCCAAGCAGTGCCGCCAATGAGCAGTTCTTC. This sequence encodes CASRPSSAANEQFF.

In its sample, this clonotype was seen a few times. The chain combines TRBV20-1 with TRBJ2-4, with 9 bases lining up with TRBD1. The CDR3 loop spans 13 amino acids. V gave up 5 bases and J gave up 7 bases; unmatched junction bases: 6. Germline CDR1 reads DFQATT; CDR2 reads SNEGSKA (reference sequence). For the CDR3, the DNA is TGCAGTGCTTCCGGGACAGGGCTGAACATTCAGTACTTC. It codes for CSASGTGLNIQYF.

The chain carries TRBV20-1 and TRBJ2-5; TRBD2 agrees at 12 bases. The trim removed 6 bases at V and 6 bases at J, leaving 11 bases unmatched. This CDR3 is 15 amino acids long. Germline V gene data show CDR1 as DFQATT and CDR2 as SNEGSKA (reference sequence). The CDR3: CSATPTSGSGKTQYF. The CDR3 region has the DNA TGCAGTGCCACCCCGACTAGCGGGAGTGGTAAGACCCAGTACTTC.

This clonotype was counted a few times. CDR3 bases: TGTGCCAGCAGCCCGAGCGGGAGGGCCTCGACGGATGAGCAGTTCTTC. It specifies CASSPSGRASTDEQFF. V and J are TRBV3-1 and TRBJ2-1; TRBD2 aligns across 10 bases. With V trimmed by 4 bases and J by 8 bases, 11 bases remained unmatched. From germline, CDR1 is LGHDT and CDR2 YNNKEL (reference sequence). The CDR3 has 16 residues.

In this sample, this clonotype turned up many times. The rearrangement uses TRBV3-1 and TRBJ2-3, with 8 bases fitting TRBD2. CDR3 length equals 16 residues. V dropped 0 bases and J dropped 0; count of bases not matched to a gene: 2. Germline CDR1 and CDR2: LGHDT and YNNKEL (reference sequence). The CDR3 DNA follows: TGTGCCAGCAGCCAAGATTCTAGCGGGAGCACAGATACGCAGTATTTT. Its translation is CASSQDSSGSTDTQYF.

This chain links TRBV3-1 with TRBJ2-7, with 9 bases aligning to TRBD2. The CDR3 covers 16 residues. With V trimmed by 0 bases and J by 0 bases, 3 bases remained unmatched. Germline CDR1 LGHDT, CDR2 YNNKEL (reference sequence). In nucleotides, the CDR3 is TGTGCCAGCAGCCAAGACCTAGCGGGATCCTCCTACGAGCAGTACTTC. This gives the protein CASSQDLAGSSYEQYF.

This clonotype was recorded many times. This CDR3 reads CASSYLQGFRSPLHF. The CDR3 bases are TGTGCCAGCAGTTACCTTCAGGGGTTCCGGTCACCCCTCCACTTT. This chain joins TRBV6-5 and TRBJ1-6; possibly TRBD1 for D (6 bases). Trimming removed 2 bases from V and 10 bases from J, with 15 bases in between. The germline gives CDR1 MNHEY, CDR2 SVGAGI. This CDR3 has 15 residues.